A selection of T cell receptor beta chains follows, all from one sample in a study of blood T cells in healthy people across ages. Using its own MiXCR run on the 5' RACE reads, TCRdb lists one record per CDR3 protein. The sample holds roughly 1,000,000 distinct CDR3 sequences, under 30% seen once. The same sample was also studied in work on T cells of mothers and their children.

The source material was blood. These receptors came from a girl aged 2 to 9 in good health. Each CDR3 is given with its conserved first and last residue. Each record gives: V gene, J gene, CDR3 protein.

v_call: TRBV4-1; j_call: TRBJ2-7; cdr3_aa: CASSQVGLEFNYEQYF
v_call: TRBV7-9; j_call: TRBJ2-5; cdr3_aa: CAGQGAGETQYF
v_call: TRBV7-3; j_call: TRBJ2-1; cdr3_aa: CASSLLGEPYNEQFF
v_call: TRBV7-6; j_call: TRBJ2-3; cdr3_aa: CASSLRPPTASPQYF
v_call: TRBV29-1; j_call: TRBJ1-2; cdr3_aa: CSVAALTKANYGYTF
v_call: TRBV11-3; j_call: TRBJ2-4; cdr3_aa: CASSLTQLAKNIQYF
v_call: TRBV5-1; j_call: TRBJ2-5; cdr3_aa: CASSWVPLAGGQETQYF
v_call: TRBV7-3; j_call: TRBJ1-1; cdr3_aa: CASSPGGGITEAFF
v_call: TRBV7-9; j_call: TRBJ2-5; cdr3_aa: CASSLREEETQYF
v_call: TRBV6-5; j_call: -; cdr3_aa: CASTHGGDNEQYF
v_call: TRBV29-1; j_call: TRBJ2-7; cdr3_aa: CSVPTRWTGNSYEQYF
v_call: TRBV5-1; j_call: TRBJ2-2; cdr3_aa: CASTMVSSGGQPNTGELFF
v_call: TRBV7-2; j_call: TRBJ2-5; cdr3_aa: CASSRDSGTQYF
v_call: TRBV12-3/TRBV12-4; j_call: TRBJ2-3; cdr3_aa: CASSRTVKMDTQYF
v_call: TRBV12-3/TRBV12-4; j_call: TRBJ1-1; cdr3_aa: CASSADRGVTEAFF
v_call: TRBV12-3/TRBV12-4; j_call: TRBJ1-3; cdr3_aa: CASSPYLTGTAGNTIYF
v_call: TRBV4-1; j_call: TRBJ2-3; cdr3_aa: CASSQGGIGGGTDTQYF
v_call: TRBV4-1; j_call: TRBJ2-7; cdr3_aa: CASSQAPSVPYEQYF
v_call: TRBV19; j_call: TRBJ2-5; cdr3_aa: CASSTRATTKGSQYF
v_call: TRBV7-2; j_call: TRBJ2-2; cdr3_aa: CAGSQGYTGELFF
v_call: TRBV7-3; j_call: TRBJ1-6; cdr3_aa: CASSLGPGPYNSPLHF
v_call: TRBV12-3/TRBV12-4; j_call: TRBJ2-5; cdr3_aa: CASSWGDKRQETQYF
v_call: TRBV20-1; j_call: TRBJ2-1; cdr3_aa: CSARTSLVNEQFF
v_call: TRBV6-2/TRBV6-3; j_call: -; cdr3_aa: CASSYSMAYEQYF
v_call: TRBV4-3; j_call: TRBJ2-1; cdr3_aa: CASSQEREPKYNEQFF
v_call: TRBV11-1; j_call: TRBJ2-1; cdr3_aa: CASCHRGPKGDEQFF
v_call: TRBV20-1; j_call: TRBJ1-6; cdr3_aa: CSARTGGSPLHF
v_call: TRBV27; j_call: TRBJ2-5; cdr3_aa: CASSFSGPPQETQYF
v_call: TRBV6-2/TRBV6-3; j_call: TRBJ1-1; cdr3_aa: CASSYTPIIIRGPEAFF
v_call: TRBV20-1; j_call: TRBJ2-7; cdr3_aa: CSASVPGLAGDEQYF
v_call: TRBV6-1; j_call: TRBJ2-1; cdr3_aa: CASSGLHEQFF
v_call: TRBV7-6; j_call: TRBJ2-7; cdr3_aa: CASSLEPANEQYF
v_call: TRBV11-2; j_call: TRBJ2-1; cdr3_aa: CASSFDSSWGNEQFF
v_call: TRBV21-1; j_call: TRBJ2-5; cdr3_aa: CASSARGAREETQYF
v_call: TRBV28; j_call: TRBJ1-2; cdr3_aa: CAIEGGFNYGYTF
v_call: TRBV25-1; j_call: -; cdr3_aa: CASSLTGNRYEQYF
v_call: TRBV2; j_call: TRBJ2-7; cdr3_aa: CASSELWGTEQYF
v_call: TRBV29-1; j_call: TRBJ1-2; cdr3_aa: CSVDLTGGTRGSGYTF
v_call: TRBV20-1; j_call: TRBJ2-1; cdr3_aa: CSATTGTKGNEQFF